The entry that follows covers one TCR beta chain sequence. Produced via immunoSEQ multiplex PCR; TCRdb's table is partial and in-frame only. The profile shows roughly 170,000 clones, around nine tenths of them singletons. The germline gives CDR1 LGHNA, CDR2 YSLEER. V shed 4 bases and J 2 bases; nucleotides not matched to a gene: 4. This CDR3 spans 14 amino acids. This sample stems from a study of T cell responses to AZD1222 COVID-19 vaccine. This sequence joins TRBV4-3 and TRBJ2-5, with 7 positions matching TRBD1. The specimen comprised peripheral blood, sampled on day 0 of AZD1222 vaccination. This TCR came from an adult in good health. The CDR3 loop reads CASSPRQGQETQYF. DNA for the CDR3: TGCGCCAGCAGCCCTCGACAGGGACAAGAGACCCAGTACTTC.